The TCR beta chain described here comes from a study of blood T cell repertoires in COVID-19 (dated by TCRdb to between 2020 and 2021). Looking at the study overall: Collaborator samples came from the United States, Italy and Spain and covered acute and convalescent phases of COVID-19. The material from the prospective study consisted of cDNA or gDNA derived from T cells, B-cell-depleted T cells, or PBMCs. Subjects who had been exposed to COVID-19, were actively infected with it, or had recovered from it provided the deeply sampled blood TCRbeta repertoires that made up the dataset. The repertoires were released in a freely available public database intended as a resource for research on the immune response to SARS-CoV-2. The samples were drawn from two sources: the first 160 participants of the ongoing ImmuneRACE study, and over 1,000 subjects contributed by 6 global collaborators. Sample metadata almost always included a de-identified subject ID, COVID-19 status, age in years and sex. Where available, HLA class I and class II types were obtained from metadata supplied by the sample provider rather than from assay-based typing.

The CDR3, cysteine through phenylalanine, is 16 amino acids long. Just CDR3 DNA is preserved here, 48 bases in frame from base 1. Compared with germline, V lacks 1 base and J lacks 2 bases; bases without a gene match: 5. For CDR1 and CDR2, the germline V gene lists SGHAT and FQNNGV. The paper's findings and limits, for the study overall: How much clinical and demographic metadata was included differed by source and by participant, and the metadata was provided uncurated.

In the prospective study, participants were 18 to 89 years old, resided in 24 geographic areas of the United States, and were enrolled through a virtual design. To assign participants to cohorts, the prospective study relied on clinical history that participants themselves reported in a screening survey and a study questionnaire. Recovered participants in ImmuneRACE Cohort 3 were defined by two consecutive negative NP/OP PCR tests, clearance by a healthcare professional, or resolution of symptoms. In the prospective study, whole blood, serum and a nasopharyngeal or oropharyngeal swab were collected from each participant by mobile phlebotomists. Participants in the prospective study had the option to provide additional blood draws and questionnaires over a roughly 2-month period. Prospective study blood samples were shipped either frozen or at room temperature before DNA extraction. A remark on this clone: This receptor's antigen is unknown. No much larger clonotype is one base removed from it; base qualities were not supplied.

TCRbeta CDR3 regions were amplified from genomic DNA using the immunoSEQ Assay, a bias-controlled multiplex PCR. Turning to the authors' computational methods: Nucleated cell counts per sample were estimated from amplification of reference gene primers within the assay. Sequence reads were collapsed and filtered to measure the absolute abundance of every unique TCRbeta CDR3 rearrangement. Productive Simpson clonality was computed per sample as the square root of Simpson's diversity index over productive rearrangements. TCRdb re-hosts the immuneACCESS table, in-frame sequences only. Its copies lack some clones; in the studies checked, an unresolved V gene accounts for under half of them, and the cause for the rest is not known. From that table come the V and J calls and clone size; the DNA was used to work out D and trimming. This sample holds around 130,000 clones; about 83% were observed only once. The ten largest clones capture 3.5% to 4% of the sample.

Here the chain combines TRBV11-2 and TRBJ2-1, with 7 bases in between that match TRBD2. This sequence originates from a woman in her thirties who had recovered from COVID-19. Sequenced material: PBMCs or T cells enriched from blood (not recorded which). The DNA reads TGTGCCAGCAGCTTAGGGGGGGGATGGACCTACAATGAGCAGTTCTTC. It encodes CASSLGGGWTYNEQFF.